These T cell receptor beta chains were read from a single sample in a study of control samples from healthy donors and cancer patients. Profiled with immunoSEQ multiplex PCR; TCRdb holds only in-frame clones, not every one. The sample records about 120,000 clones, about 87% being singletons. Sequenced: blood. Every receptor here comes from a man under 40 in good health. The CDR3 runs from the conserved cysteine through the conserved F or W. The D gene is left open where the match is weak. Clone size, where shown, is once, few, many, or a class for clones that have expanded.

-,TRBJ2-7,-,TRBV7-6,CASSLDLPSGEQYF,TGTGCCAGCAGCTTAGACCTGCCCTCGGGGGAGCAGTACTTC
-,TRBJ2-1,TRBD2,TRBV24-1,CATSAGGAYEQFF,TGTGCCACCAGTGCGGGGGGGGCTTATGAGCAGTTCTTC
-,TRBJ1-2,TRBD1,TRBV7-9,CASSWDREGYTF,TGTGCCAGCAGCTGGGACAGGGAAGGCTACACCTTC
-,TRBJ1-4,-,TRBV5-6,CASSRTGRGEKLFF,TGTGCCAGCAGCCGAACAGGGAGGGGAGAAAAACTGTTTTTT
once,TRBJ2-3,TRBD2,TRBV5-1,CASSLGEDSGVLTDTQYF,TGCGCCAGCAGCTTAGGAGAGGATAGCGGGGTCCTCACAGATACGCAGTATTTT
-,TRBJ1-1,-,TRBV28,CASSLGLEAFF,TGTGCCAGCAGTTTAGGGCTGGAAGCTTTCTTT
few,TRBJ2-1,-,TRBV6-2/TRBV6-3,CASSYSRGQGGGEQFF,TGTGCCAGCAGTTACTCTCGGGGCCAGGGTGGGGGTGAGCAGTTCTTC
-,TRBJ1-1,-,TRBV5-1,CASSLVSGAEAFF,TGCGCCAGCAGCTTGGTGTCCGGGGCTGAAGCTTTCTTT
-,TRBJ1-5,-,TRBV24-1,CATSAGTPAQGNQPQHF,TGTGCCACCAGCGCTGGGACTCCGGCGCAGGGGAATCAGCCCCAGCATTTT
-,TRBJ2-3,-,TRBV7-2,CASSLAGLTDTQYF,TGTGCCAGCAGCTTAGCGGGCCTCACAGATACGCAGTATTTT
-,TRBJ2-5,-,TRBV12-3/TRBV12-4,CASSRGASGVHF,TGTGCCAGCAGCAGGGGGGCAAGCGGAGTCCACTTC
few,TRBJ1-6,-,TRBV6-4,CASSDGTLNSPLHF,TGTGCCAGCAGTGACGGGACCCTTAATTCACCCCTCCACTTT
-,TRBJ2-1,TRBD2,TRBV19,CASSIHSGLSNEQFF,TGTGCCAGTAGTATTCATAGCGGGCTCTCCAATGAGCAGTTCTTC
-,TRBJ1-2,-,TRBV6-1,CASSEAWGMDYGYTF,TGTGCCAGCAGTGAAGCGTGGGGTATGGACTATGGCTACACCTTC
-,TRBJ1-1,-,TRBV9,CASSVATSRTALNTEAFF,TGTGCCAGCAGCGTAGCTACGAGCCGGACAGCCTTAAACACTGAAGCTTTCTTT
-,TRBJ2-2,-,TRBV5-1,CASSLGAVQNTGELFF,TGCGCCAGCAGCTTGGGGGCGGTCCAGAACACCGGGGAGCTGTTTTTT
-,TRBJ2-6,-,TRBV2,CASIRVSSGANVLTF,TGTGCCAGCATTAGGGTTAGCTCTGGGGCCAACGTCCTGACTTTC
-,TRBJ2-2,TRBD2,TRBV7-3,CASSPYAGGLGGELFF,TGTGCCAGCAGCCCGTATGCGGGGGGGCTAGGCGGGGAGCTGTTTTTT
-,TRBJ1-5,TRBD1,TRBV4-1,CASSRGQGDQPQHF,TGCGCCAGCAGCCGCGGACAGGGCGATCAGCCCCAGCATTTT
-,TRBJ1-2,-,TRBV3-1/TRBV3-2,CASRPQGRGNYGYTF,TGTGCCAGCAGACCACAGGGCCGGGGTAACTATGGCTACACCTTC
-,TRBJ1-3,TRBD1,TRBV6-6,CASSPTGVKTGNTIYF,TGTGCCAGCAGTCCGACAGGGGTGAAGACTGGAAACACCATATATTTT
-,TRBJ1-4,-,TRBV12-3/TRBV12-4,CASNRGANEKLFF,TGTGCCAGCAACCGAGGGGCGAATGAAAAACTGTTTTTT
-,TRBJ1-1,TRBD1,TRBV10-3,CAITAQGTNTEAFF,TGTGCCATCACTGCACAGGGGACGAACACTGAAGCTTTCTTT
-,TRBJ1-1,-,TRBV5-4,CASSLGREKAFF,TGTGCCAGCAGCTTGGGAAGGGAGAAAGCTTTCTTT
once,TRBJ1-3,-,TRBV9,CASTGPFSGNTIYF,TGTGCCAGCACTGGACCGTTCTCTGGAAACACCATATATTTT
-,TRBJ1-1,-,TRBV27,CASSLSDMNTEAFF,TGTGCCAGCAGTTTGTCCGACATGAACACTGAAGCTTTCTTT
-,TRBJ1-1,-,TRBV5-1,CASSWSGPEAFF,TGCGCCAGCAGCTGGTCGGGACCAGAAGCTTTCTTT
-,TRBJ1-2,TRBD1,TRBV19,CASSTHLGQGAGYGYTF,TGTGCCAGTAGTACCCACTTGGGACAGGGGGCTGGCTATGGCTACACCTTC
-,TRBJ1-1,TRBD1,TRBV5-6,CASSLYGQGNTEAFF,TGTGCCAGCAGCTTGTATGGACAGGGGAACACTGAAGCTTTCTTT
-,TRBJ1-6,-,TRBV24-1,CATSPAGDSPLHF,TGTGCCACCAGTCCAGCAGGGGACTCACCCCTCCACTTT
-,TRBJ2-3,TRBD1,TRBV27,CASSLNRGTDTQYF,TGTGCCAGCAGTTTAAACAGGGGAACAGATACGCAGTATTTT
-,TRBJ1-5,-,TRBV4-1,CASSQGSNSNQPQHF,TGCGCCAGCAGCCAGGGCAGTAATAGCAATCAGCCCCAGCATTTT
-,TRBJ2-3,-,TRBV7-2,CASSLAADTQYF,TGTGCCAGCAGCTTAGCGGCAGATACGCAGTATTTT
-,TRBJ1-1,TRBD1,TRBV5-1,CASSLGQGGNTEAFF,TGCGCCAGCAGCTTGGGACAGGGAGGGAACACTGAAGCTTTCTTT
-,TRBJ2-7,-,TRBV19,CASSKTGPYEQYF,TGTGCCAGTAGTAAGACAGGTCCCTACGAGCAGTACTTC
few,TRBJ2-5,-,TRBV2,CASSEGQWGLKTQYF,TGTGCCAGCAGTGAAGGTCAATGGGGGCTAAAGACCCAGTACTTC
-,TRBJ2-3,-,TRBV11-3,CASSPPQGFADTQYF,TGTGCCAGCAGCCCCCCCCAGGGGTTTGCAGATACGCAGTATTTT
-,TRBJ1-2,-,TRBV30,CAWSVLGGEVYGYTF,TGTGCCTGGAGTGTCCTCGGCGGAGAAGTCTATGGCTACACCTTC
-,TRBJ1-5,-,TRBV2,CASSGGGWSNQPQHF,TGTGCCAGCAGTGGAGGTGGTTGGAGCAATCAGCCCCAGCATTTT
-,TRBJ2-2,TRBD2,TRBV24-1,CATSGRGWSGELFF,TGTGCCACCAGTGGGCGGGGGTGGTCCGGGGAGCTGTTTTTT
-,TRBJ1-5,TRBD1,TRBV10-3,CAISVDRGGQPQHF,TGTGCCATCAGTGTGGACAGGGGAGGCCAGCCCCAGCATTTT
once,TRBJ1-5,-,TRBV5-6,CASSRRQAGGNQPQHF,TGTGCCAGCAGCCGAAGACAGGCCGGGGGCAATCAGCCCCAGCATTTT
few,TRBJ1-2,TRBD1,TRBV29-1,CSVDPGQGAYGYTF,TGCAGCGTCGACCCGGGACAGGGGGCCTATGGCTACACCTTC
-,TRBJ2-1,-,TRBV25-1,CASSETGAYNEQFF,TGTGCCAGCAGTGAAACCGGGGCGTACAATGAGCAGTTCTTC
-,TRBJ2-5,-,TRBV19,CASSIDKGFGETQYF,TGTGCCAGTAGTATAGATAAAGGGTTTGGAGAGACCCAGTACTTC
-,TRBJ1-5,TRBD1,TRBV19,CASRGGQFQPQHF,TGTGCCAGCAGGGGGGGACAGTTTCAGCCCCAGCATTTT
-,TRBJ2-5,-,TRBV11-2,CATGRPQETQYF,TGTGCCACGGGACGGCCCCAAGAGACCCAGTACTTC
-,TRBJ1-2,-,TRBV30,CAWSGGEYGYTF,TGTGCCTGGAGTGGGGGAGAATATGGCTACACCTTC
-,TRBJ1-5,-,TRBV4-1,CASSQTTGRQPQHF,TGCGCCAGCAGCCAGACCACCGGTCGGCAGCCCCAGCATTTT
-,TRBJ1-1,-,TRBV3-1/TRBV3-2,CASEGQVNTEAFF,TGTGCCAGCGAAGGTCAGGTGAACACTGAAGCTTTCTTT
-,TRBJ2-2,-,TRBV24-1,CATSETGNTGELFF,TGTGCCACCAGTGAGACAGGGAACACCGGGGAGCTGTTTTTT
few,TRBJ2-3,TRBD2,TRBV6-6,CASSRGRTSGGADTQYF,TGTGCCAGCAGTCGCGGCCGGACTAGCGGGGGAGCAGATACGCAGTATTTT
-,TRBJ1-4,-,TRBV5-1,CASSQGGSTNEKLFF,TGCGCCAGCAGCCAGGGTGGTTCAACTAATGAAAAACTGTTTTTT
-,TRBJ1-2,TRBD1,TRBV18,CASSLGDRLEGYTF,TGTGCCAGCTCACTTGGGGACAGGCTCGAGGGCTACACCTTC
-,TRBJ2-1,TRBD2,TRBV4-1,CASSQGTSGGYNEQFF,TGTGCCAGCAGCCAAGGGACTAGCGGGGGGTACAATGAGCAGTTCTTC
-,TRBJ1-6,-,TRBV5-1,CASSLDVPRNSPLHF,TGCGCCAGCAGCTTGGATGTCCCCCGCAATTCACCCCTCCACTTT
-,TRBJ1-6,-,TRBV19,CASRGDVDNSPLHF,TGTGCCAGTAGGGGGGACGTTGATAATTCACCCCTCCACTTT
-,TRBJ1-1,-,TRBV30,CAWSRRNTEAFF,TGTGCCTGGAGTCGAAGGAACACTGAAGCTTTCTTT
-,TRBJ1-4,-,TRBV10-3,CAISDGATNEKLFF,TGTGCCATCAGTGACGGTGCAACTAATGAAAAACTGTTTTTT